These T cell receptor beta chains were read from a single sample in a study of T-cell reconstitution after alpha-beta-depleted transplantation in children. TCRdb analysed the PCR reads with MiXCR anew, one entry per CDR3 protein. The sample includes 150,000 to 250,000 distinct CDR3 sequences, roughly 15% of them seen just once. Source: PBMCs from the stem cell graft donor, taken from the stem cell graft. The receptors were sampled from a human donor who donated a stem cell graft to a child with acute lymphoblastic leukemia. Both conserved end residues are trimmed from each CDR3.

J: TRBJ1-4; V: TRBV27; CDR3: ASRPYFMTTGGEKLF
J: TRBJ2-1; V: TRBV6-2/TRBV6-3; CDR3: ASSYSGYSGMEQF
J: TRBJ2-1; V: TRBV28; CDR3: ASSSSASSYNEQF
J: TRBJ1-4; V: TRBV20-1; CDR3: SARSLRTEGGEKLF
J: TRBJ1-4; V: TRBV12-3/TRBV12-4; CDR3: ASSLQGPKLF
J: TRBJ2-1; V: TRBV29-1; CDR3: SVLVIAGVPEQF
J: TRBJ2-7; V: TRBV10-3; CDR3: AISDPAGTGDEQY
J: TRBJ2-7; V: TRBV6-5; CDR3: ASSYSAGRRLAVSEQY
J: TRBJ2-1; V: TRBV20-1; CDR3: SAREPGLANEQF
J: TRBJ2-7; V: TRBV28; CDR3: ASLPLTTSSYEQY
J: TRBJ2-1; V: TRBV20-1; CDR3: SAYFVHLEIGEQF
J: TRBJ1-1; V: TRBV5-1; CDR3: ASSLDQGRGTEAF
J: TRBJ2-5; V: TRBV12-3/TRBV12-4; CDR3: ASRADGTSGRHQETQY
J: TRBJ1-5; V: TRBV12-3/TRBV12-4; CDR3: ASSLTGRQPQH
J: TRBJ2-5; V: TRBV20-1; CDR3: SAQSRASPQETQY
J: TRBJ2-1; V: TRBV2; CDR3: ASRPGQGGNNEQF
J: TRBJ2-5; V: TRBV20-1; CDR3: SARDFSSGQETQY
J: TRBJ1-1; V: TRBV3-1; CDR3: ASSQTLLGRAAF
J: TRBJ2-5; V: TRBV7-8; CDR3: ASSLEVGGEETQY
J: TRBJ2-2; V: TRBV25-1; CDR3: ASSDVRLGQLNTGELF
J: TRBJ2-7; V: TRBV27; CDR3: ASRPLAGGLTYEQY
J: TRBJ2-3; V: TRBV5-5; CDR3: ASSTEGSTDTQY
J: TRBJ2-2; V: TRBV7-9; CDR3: ASSFRVNTGELF
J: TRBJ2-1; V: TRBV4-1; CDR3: ASSALTNEQF
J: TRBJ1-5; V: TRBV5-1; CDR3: ASNTEGQPQH
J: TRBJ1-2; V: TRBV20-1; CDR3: SALPRTGREGYT
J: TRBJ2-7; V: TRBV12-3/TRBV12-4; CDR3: ASSPSGGMGQY
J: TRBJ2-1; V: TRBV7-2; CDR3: ASSLKIRGSYNEQF
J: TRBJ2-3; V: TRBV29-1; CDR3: SAPNAGDADTQY
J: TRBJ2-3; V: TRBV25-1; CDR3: ASSGSRLQY
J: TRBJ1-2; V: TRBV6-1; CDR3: ATKSKNIENYGYT
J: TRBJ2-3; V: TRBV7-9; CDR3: ASSPSGEGTDTQY
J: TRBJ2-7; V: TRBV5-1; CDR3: ASSLVTSGGEQY
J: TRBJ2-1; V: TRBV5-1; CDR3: ASSLQSAGGLSYNEQF
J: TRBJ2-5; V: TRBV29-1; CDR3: SVWGEETQY
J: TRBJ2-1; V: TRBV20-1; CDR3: SARVASGKGYNEQF
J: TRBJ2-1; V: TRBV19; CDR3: ASSIWTSGSEQF
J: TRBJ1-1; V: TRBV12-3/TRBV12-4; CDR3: ASGGTLNTEAF
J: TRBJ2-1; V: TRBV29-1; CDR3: SVMGQGHNEQF
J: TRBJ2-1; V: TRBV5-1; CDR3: ASSRGDSYNEQF
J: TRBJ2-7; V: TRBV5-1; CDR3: ASSLEAAGGNEQY
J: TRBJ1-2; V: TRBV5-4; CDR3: ASSFGRGTNYGYT
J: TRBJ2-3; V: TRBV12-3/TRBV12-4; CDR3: ASSLPSADTQY
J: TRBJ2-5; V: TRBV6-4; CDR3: ASSESNRDRLQETQY
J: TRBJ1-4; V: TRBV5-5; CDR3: ASSLLRGGDEKLF
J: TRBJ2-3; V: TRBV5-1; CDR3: ASSRPSGRGTDTQY
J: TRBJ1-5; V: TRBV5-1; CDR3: ASSLEWDRYQPQH
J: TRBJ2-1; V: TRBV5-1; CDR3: ASSLAGAGGKDNEQF
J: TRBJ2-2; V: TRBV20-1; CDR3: SAREGGNAGELF
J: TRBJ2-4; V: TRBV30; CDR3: AWSVPGGYIQY
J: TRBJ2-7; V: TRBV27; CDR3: ASREGGVGTYEQY
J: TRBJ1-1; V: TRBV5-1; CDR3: ASSLGISEAF
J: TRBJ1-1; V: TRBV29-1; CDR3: SVRQGWNTEAF
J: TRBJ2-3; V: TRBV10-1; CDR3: ATSKGAKRDTQY
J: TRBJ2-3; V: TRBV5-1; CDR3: ASRRTGTSRTHSTDTQY
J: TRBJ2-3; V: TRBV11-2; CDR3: ASSPTRQVQY
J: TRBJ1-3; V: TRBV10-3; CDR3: AISDILLSGNTIY
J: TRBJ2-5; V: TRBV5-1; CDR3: ASSLAHGGGETQY
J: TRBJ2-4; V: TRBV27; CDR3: ASSLMGLVAKNIQY
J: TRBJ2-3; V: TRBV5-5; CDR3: ASSLGSRRDTQY